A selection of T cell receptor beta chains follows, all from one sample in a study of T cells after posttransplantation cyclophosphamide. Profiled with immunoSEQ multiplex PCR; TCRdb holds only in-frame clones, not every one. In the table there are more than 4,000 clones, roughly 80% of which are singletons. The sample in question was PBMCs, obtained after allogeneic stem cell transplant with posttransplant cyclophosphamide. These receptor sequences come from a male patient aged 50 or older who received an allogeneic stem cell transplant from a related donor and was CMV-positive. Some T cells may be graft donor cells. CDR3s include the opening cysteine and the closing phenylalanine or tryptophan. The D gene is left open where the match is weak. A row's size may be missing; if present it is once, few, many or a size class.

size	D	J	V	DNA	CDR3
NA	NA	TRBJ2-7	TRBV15	TGTGCCACCAGCAGAGATTCGGGACAAAACTCCTACGAGCAGTACTTC	CATSRDSGQNSYEQYF
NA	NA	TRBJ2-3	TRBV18	TGTGCCAGCTCACCACCGGCCGGGGTTTTGAATACGCAGTATTTT	CASSPPAGVLNTQYF
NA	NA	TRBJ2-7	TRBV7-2	TGTGCCAGCAGTCCACAGGCTTACGAGCAGTACTTC	CASSPQAYEQYF
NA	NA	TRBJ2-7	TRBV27	TGTGCCAGCAGTTTGACTAGCTCCTACGAGCAGTACTTC	CASSLTSSYEQYF
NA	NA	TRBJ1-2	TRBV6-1	TGTGCCAGCAGTGGGTCCAGTCGCTTCCCTTATTACACCTTC	CASSGSSRFPYYTF
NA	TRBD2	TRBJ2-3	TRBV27	TGTGCCAGCAGTCCTGACCCTAGCGGGAGCACAGATACGCAGTATTTT	CASSPDPSGSTDTQYF
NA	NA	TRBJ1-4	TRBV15	TGTGCCACCAGCAGAGATCGCCAGGCTAATGAAAAACTGTTTTTT	CATSRDRQANEKLFF
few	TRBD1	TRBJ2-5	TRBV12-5	TGTGCTAGTGGTCTGAGGGGACAGGGGGGAGGAGAGACCCAGTACTTC	CASGLRGQGGGETQYF
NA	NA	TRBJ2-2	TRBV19	TGTGCCAGTAGTAGGGCTCACACCGGGGAGCTGTTTTTT	CASSRAHTGELFF
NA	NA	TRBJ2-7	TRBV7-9	TGTGCCAGCAGCTTATACACCAGGTCCGGGGTCGAGCAGTACTTC	CASSLYTRSGVEQYF
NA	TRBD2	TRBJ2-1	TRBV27	TGTGCCAGCCTACTTAGGGCGGGAGTCTTCAATGAGCAGTTCTTC	CASLLRAGVFNEQFF
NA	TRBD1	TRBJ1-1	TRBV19	TGTGCCAGTAGTCAGACAGGGGAGAACACTGAAGCTTTCTTT	CASSQTGENTEAFF
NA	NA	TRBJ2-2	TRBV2	TGTGCCAGCATGGGGCTGGCGGGGGCAAACACCGGGGAGCTGTTTTTT	CASMGLAGANTGELFF
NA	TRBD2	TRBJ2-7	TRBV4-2	TGTGCCAGCAGCCGGATACTAGCGGGCGGCTCCTACGAGCAGTACTTC	CASSRILAGGSYEQYF
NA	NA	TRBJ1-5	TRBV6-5	TGTGCCAGCAGTTACAACGGGGAACAGCCCCAGCATTTT	CASSYNGEQPQHF
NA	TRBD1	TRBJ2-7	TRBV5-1	TGCGCCAGCAGCTTGGCCTGGACAGGGGACTACGAGCAGTACTTC	CASSLAWTGDYEQYF
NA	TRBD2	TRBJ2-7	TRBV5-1	TGCGCCAGCAGCTCAGCTAGCGGCTACGAGCAGTACTTC	CASSSASGYEQYF
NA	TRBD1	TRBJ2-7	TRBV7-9	TGTGCCAGCAGCTTAGGTGGGACAGGGTCCGAGCAGTACTTC	CASSLGGTGSEQYF
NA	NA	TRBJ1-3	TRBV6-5	TGTGCCAGCAGGACCCGAGGCACTGGAAACACCATATATTTT	CASRTRGTGNTIYF
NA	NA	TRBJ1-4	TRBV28	TGTGCCAGCCATCGAGGCGGGAATGAAAAACTGTTTTTT	CASHRGGNEKLFF
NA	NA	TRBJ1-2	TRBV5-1	TGCGCCAGCAGCTTGGCCTCGTGGGGTCAGGGTGGCTACACCTTC	CASSLASWGQGGYTF
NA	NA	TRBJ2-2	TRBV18	TGTGCCAGCTCACGGGACTGGAACACCGGGGAGCTGTTTTTT	CASSRDWNTGELFF
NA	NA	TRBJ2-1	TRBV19	TGTGCCAGTAGTATGTATCGACAGGCCTACAATGAGCAGTTCTTC	CASSMYRQAYNEQFF
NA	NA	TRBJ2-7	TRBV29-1	TGCAGCGTTGCCAGGGATAGCAATTCCTACGAGCAGTACTTC	CSVARDSNSYEQYF
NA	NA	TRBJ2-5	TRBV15	TGTGCCACCAGCAGAGACCGCTGGGGGACTCCTCCAGAGACCCAGTACTTC	CATSRDRWGTPPETQYF
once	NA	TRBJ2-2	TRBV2	TGTGCCAGCAGGGACAGACCGAACACCGGGGAGCTGTTTTTT	CASRDRPNTGELFF
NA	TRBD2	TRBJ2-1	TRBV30	TGTGCCTGGAGTGGTTACGCTAGCGGGGGTGAGCAGTTCTTC	CAWSGYASGGEQFF
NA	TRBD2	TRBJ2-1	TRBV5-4	TGTGCCAGCAGCGCAACTAGCGGGAGATACAATGAGCAGTTCTTC	CASSATSGRYNEQFF
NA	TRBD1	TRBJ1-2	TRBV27	TGTGCCAGCAGACGAAGACAGGGGGCGAAGGTCGACGGCTACACCTTC	CASRRRQGAKVDGYTF
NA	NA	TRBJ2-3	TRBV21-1	TGTGCCAGCGGACTAGCGGGAGGGACAGATACGCAGTATTTT	CASGLAGGTDTQYF
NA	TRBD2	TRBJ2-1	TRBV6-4	TGTGCCAGCAGTCAGGAGGGAGGGCCGGAGAATGAGCAGTTCTTC	CASSQEGGPENEQFF
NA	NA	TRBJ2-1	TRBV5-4	TGTGCCAGCAGTAGGGGGGGCGACAATGAGCAGTTCTTC	CASSRGGDNEQFF
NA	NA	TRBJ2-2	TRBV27	TGTGCCAGCCGGGATGCGGATACCACCGGGGAGCTGTTTTTT	CASRDADTTGELFF
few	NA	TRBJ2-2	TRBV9	TGTGCCAGCAGCGTAGAAACCGGGGGCACCGGGGAGCTGTTTTTT	CASSVETGGTGELFF
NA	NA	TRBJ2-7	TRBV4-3	TGCGCCAGCAGCCAATCCACTAGGGGACTCGAGCAGTACTTC	CASSQSTRGLEQYF
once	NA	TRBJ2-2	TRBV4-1	TGCGCCAGCAGCCAATTTCGTGTTGTCGAACACCGGGGAGCTGTTTTT	CASSQFRVVEHRGAVF
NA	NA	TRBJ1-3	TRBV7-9	TGTGCCAGCAGCGCCCGGGGGGCTACTTCTGGAAACACCATATATTTT	CASSARGATSGNTIYF
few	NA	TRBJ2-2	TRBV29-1	TGCAGCGTTGGGGGCTTGTTTATCGGGGAGCTGTTTTTT	CSVGGLFIGELFF
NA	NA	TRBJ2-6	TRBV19	TGTGCCAGCCTGGGGAGTCGGACTGGGGCCAACGTCCTGACTTTC	CASLGSRTGANVLTF
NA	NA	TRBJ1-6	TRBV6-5	TGTGCCAGCAGTTCCCAGTTACCACAGAATTCACCCCTCCACTTT	CASSSQLPQNSPLHF
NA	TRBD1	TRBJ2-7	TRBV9	TGTGCCAGCAGCGGATGGAGGACAGGGAACTACGAGCAGTACTTC	CASSGWRTGNYEQYF
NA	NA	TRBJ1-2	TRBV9	TGTGCCAGCAGGGCGGGAGACAGGTCTAACTATGGCTACACCTTC	CASRAGDRSNYGYTF
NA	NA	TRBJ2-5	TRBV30	TGTGCCTGGAGTCGAGCCCCCGGGGAAGAGACCCAGTACTTC	CAWSRAPGEETQYF
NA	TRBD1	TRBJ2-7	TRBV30	TGTGCCTGGAGTGTTGGTACAGGGGTTGTATACGAGCAGTACTTC	CAWSVGTGVVYEQYF
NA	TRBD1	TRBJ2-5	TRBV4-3	TGCGCCAGCAGCCAAGACGACAGGGGACAAGAGACCCAGTACTTC	CASSQDDRGQETQYF
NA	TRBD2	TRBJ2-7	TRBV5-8	TGTGCCAGCAGCTCGGGGGGGACTAGCGGCGGAGAGCAGTACTTC	CASSSGGTSGGEQYF
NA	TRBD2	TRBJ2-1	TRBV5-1	TGCGCCAGCAGCCTCGATACTAGCGGGCTTGAGCAGTTCTTC	CASSLDTSGLEQFF
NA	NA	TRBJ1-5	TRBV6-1	TGTGCCAGCAGTGAATCGGACAACCAGCCCCAGCATTTT	CASSESDNQPQHF
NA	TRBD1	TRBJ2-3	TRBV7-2	TGTGCCAGCAGCTTTGGACAGGGATGGGCAGATACGCAGTATTTT	CASSFGQGWADTQYF
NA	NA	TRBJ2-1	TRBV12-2	TGTGCAAGCCGCTTAGTGATCCACTCGGGACTAAACTCCTACAATGAGCAGTTCTTC	CASRLVIHSGLNSYNEQFF
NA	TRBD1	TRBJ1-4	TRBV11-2	TGTGCCAGCAGCTCCGGGACAGGGAAAGTCGCAACTAATGAAAAACTGTTTTTT	CASSSGTGKVATNEKLFF
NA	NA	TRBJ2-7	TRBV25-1	TGTGCCAGCAGTGAGGGCGGGACCTACGAGCAGTACTTC	CASSEGGTYEQYF
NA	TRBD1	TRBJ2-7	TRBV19	TGTGCCAGTAGTAGGGACAGTTCCTACGAGCAGTACTTC	CASSRDSSYEQYF
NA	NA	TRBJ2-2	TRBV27	TGTGCCAGCCGCTATTCCGGGGAGCTGTTTTTT	CASRYSGELFF
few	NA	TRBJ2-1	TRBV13	TGTGCCAGCAGCTTCCCCACTCACCTCTCCTACAATGAGCAGTTCTTC	CASSFPTHLSYNEQFF